This TCR beta chain was sequenced for a study of T cell repertoires in cytomegalovirus infection. This clonotype was counted at least ten times. What it binds is not known. Germline-derived CDR1 and CDR2 are SEHNR and FQNEAQ (reference sequence). The CDR3 consists of 14 residues. The V end was cut by 2 bases, the J end by 1 base, with 8 bases between. TCRdb re-derived calls from the reads in MiXCR, one entry per CDR3 protein. The sample records about 89,000 distinct CDR3 sequences, less than 30% being singletons. Sequenced here: CD8+ T cells from cultured PBMCs, sampled from culture after CMV antigen stimulation. The chain employs TRBV7-9 and TRBJ1-1, with D unclear. The sequence was obtained from a human donor in good health (CMV status not recorded). Some clones in this sample may be carry-over from other donors' samples. DNA of the CDR3: TGTGCCAGCAGCTTATTCCCGGAGAACACTGAAGCTTTCTTT. As protein: CASSLFPENTEAFF.